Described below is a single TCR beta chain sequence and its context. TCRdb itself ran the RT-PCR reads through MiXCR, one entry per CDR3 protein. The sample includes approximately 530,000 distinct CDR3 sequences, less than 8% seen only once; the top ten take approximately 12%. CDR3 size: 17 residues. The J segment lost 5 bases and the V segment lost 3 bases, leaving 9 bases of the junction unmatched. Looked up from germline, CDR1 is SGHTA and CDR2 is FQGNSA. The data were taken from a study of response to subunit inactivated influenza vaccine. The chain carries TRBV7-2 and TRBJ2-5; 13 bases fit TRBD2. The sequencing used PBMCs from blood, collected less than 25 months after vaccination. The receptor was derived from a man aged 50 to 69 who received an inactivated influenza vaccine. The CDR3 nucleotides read TGTGCCAGCAGCTTCTCACTAGCGGGGGGGCTTTTCGAGACCCAGTACTTC. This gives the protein CASSFSLAGGLFETQYF.